This TCR beta chain stems from a study of T cells after yellow fever vaccination. Findings and limits, study-wide: Across the CD4 and CD8 compartments, a small share of clonotypes was present in both.

This clonotype has just a few counts. Its antigen is undetermined. V was pared by 5 bases and J by 6 bases, with 11 bases of the junction left unmatched. The CDR3 is made up of 15 amino acids. Germline CDR1 MDHEN, CDR2 SYDVKM. TCRdb re-called the 5' RACE reads through MiXCR, storing one row per CDR3 protein. The sample consists of more than 450,000 distinct CDR3 sequences, just over 20% of them appearing once. This TCR was sampled from a man younger than 35 who received the YFV17D yellow fever vaccine. The specimen comprised PBMCs, sampled 21 days after the first yellow fever vaccination. The chain combines TRBV28 with TRBJ2-7, with 9 bases matching TRBD2. This CDR3 reads CASSPTSGTSFEQYV. Here the CDR3 DNA reads TGTGCCAGCAGTCCCACCTCGGGGACTAGCTTCGAGCAGTACGTC.